This note documents a single T cell receptor beta chain sequence. Its recognized antigen is unknown. Per-nucleotide qualities are absent, and no much larger clonotype sits a single base away. Trimming costs V 0 bases and J 6 bases, and their ends lie 9 bases apart. The CDR3 numbers 14 residues from cysteine through phenylalanine. Just CDR3 DNA is preserved here, 42 bases in frame from base 1. The germline V gene sets CDR1 to SGHRS and CDR2 to YFSETQ. Receptors were amplified or captured by the immunoSEQ multiplex PCR assay. The multiplex PCR relied on a mix of 60 forward primers for TCR Vbeta segments and 13 reverse primers for TCR Jbeta segments. The CDR3 region of rearranged TCR beta genes was amplified from genomic DNA with a multiplex PCR assay. On the Illumina HiSeq System, the amplified TCR beta libraries were sequenced as 87-base-pair reads. In the paper's pipeline: A later analysis tallied some 79 million unique TCR beta chains across the roughly 610 repertoires, and about 10 million of those chains were shared by two or more donors. Raw reads were error-corrected and collapsed into unique sequences by a nearest-neighbor algorithm in which closely related sequences were merged to remove PCR and sequencing errors. CDR3 sequences were aligned to IMGT reference sequences to assign V, D and J gene segments. For a sequence to be retained, a match of at least six nucleotides was required to both a V gene segment and a J gene segment. Rearrangements were classified as productive when the CDR3 lacked stop codons and remained in frame with V and J, and all other rearrangements were classified as non-productive. Following IMGT convention, CDR3 was defined as the stretch from the second conserved V-encoded cysteine to the conserved J-encoded phenylalanine. In an earlier analysis of more than 550 of the donors, sequences lacking an unambiguous match to a single V gene segment were excluded. An earlier analysis of roughly 590 of the donors called V segments functional above 56.7% productive rearrangements and segregating when the between-donor standard deviation exceeded 5%. A statistical classification framework was built to diagnose cytomegalovirus status from the catalog of TCR beta chain sequences. A later analysis assigned V and J genes by comparing TCR nucleotide sequences with IMGT/GENE-DB human TR gene sequences. Using the TCRdist pipeline, a later analysis assigned CDR3 sequences along with most-parsimonious VDJ recombination scenarios. A later analysis defined each TCR beta chain by its CDR3 amino acid sequence plus V-gene family, and excluded reads lacking a unique V-gene family. In a later analysis, around 600 highly shared, low-generation-probability nucleotide sequences were removed to address suspected cross-contamination and a sequencing artifact. In a later analysis, a clonal expansion index was calculated for each public chain from normalized within-repertoire ranks of inferred template counts. In a later analysis, generation probabilities were computed with a VDJ recombination model fitted to out-of-frame rearrangements, and the resulting probabilities were checked against IGoR. A later analysis scored TCR-TCR, TCR-HLA and TCR-CMV co-occurrence with hypergeometric tests, applying a repertoire-size bias correction to TCR pairs. A later analysis estimated false discovery rates by permuting HLA or CMV assignments 20 times. In a later analysis, co-occurring TCRs were grouped with DBSCAN, and TCRdist sequence similarity was added when clustering was performed within HLA-allele-positive subsets. Repertoires with fewer than 30,000 or more than 120,000 public chains were left out of co-occurrence clustering, as were about five repertoires with anomalous nucleotide sharing. The source is immuneACCESS, and TCRdb retained only in-frame sequences with V and J called. Part of the clones is not carried over; for the studies checked, unresolved V genes explain less than half of this, and the remainder is unexplained. V, J and clone size are taken as reported in that table, and D and trimming were inferred from the DNA itself. The sample table contains around 110,000 clones; only one count was recorded for under 85% of them. Roughly 1.6% of the sample comes from the top ten.

This entry comes from a study of cytomegalovirus exposure and HLA in healthy donors (TCRdb year 2017). The study in broad terms: According to an earlier analysis of several hundred of the donors, some 180 million T cells yielded approximately 120 million unique TCR beta sequences and more than 250 Gb of sequence data. Roughly 300 gigabases of sequencing data and around 85 million unique TCR sequences made up an early release that covered several hundred HLA-typed donors. Among the roughly 430 genotyped donors, under 90% belonged to the genetic ancestry cluster associated with self-reported Caucasian donors. The study aimed to test whether signatures of past pathogen exposure could be identified by cataloging public T cell receptors. The study profiled the T cell repertoires of hundreds of subjects by immunosequencing and related them to cytomegalovirus serostatus. In addition to the first cohort of roughly 700 subjects, a separate validation cohort of about 120 different subjects was used. High-throughput TCR immunosequencing, statistical association of individual TCRs with disease status, and machine learning were combined to predict cytomegalovirus infection status. A later analysis re-analyzed previously published TCR beta repertoires from about 730 donors and added high-resolution HLA genotyping to study TCR occurrence patterns. In the later analysis, no new phenotypic data were used to find candidate immune exposures; instead, reliance was placed on TCR beta sequences and their occurrence across donors. An earlier analysis of roughly 580 of the donors used high-throughput TCR beta sequencing to judge whether each TCR beta V gene segment behaved as functional or pseudogenic. Donor age, sex, ethnicity and CMV serostatus were collected together with the repertoire data. Genome-wide SNP genotypes for about 55% of the 666 donors were used in a later genetic analysis, which treated that subset as a discovery cohort. Every repertoire in the discovery cohort had been generated on one and the same sequencing platform. Class I and class II HLA loci were covered by the typing at four-digit resolution. Typing coverage varied by locus: about 620-640 donors for A, B, C, DRB1 and DQB1; roughly 510 for DQA1; around 610 for DPA1; approximately 450 for DPB1. Roughly 5 DR-DQ haplotypes were handled as single units for association and clustering because linkage in the cohort was strong. Among several hundred genotyped donors of the cohort, an average of about 220,000 unique TCR beta nucleotide sequences was sequenced per donor, of which approximately 19% were non-productive. The full study reports these points: Presence/absence analyses assumed roughly uniform sequencing depth across donors, an assumption that may not hold. A later analysis found that TCR association rates varied across HLA loci, with DRB1 alleles showing the most associated TCRs and HLA-C alleles the fewest. According to the authors, the approach could potentially be generalized to other disease states and immunological phenotypes. The earlier analysis of fewer than 750 of the donors excluded some 15 rarely observed V segments, including chromosome 9 orphons, because counts were too low. Specific HLA alleles were associated with roughly 17,000 TCR beta sequences at a false discovery rate of 0.05 in a later analysis. Linkage disequilibrium might explain the correlated functional status among segregating V segments, but an unknown experimental factor could not be excluded. A few of the identified cytomegalovirus-associated TCR beta chains were confirmed in vitro to be specific for cytomegalovirus antigens. Compared with equally common non-associated chains, HLA-associated TCR beta chains in a later analysis were more clonally expanded and had lower generation probabilities. Most TCR sequences were seen in very few donors, while some public TCRs were found in many individuals. The classifier was reported to diagnose cytomegalovirus status with high specificity and sensitivity in both the original and validation cohorts. Several of the top co-occurrence clusters appeared to be linked to parvovirus B19, influenza, CMV and Epstein-Barr virus, according to a later analysis. In this cohort, only TCR beta chains were sequenced, and detectable features were limited by the absence of alpha or paired-chain data. A later genetic analysis reported fewer N-insertions in productive TCRs among donors in an Asian-associated ancestry cluster than the 666-donor mean. V-gene and J-gene trimming of TCR beta chains was associated with a missense DCLRE1C variant in a later genetic analysis, and the association was replicated in an independent cohort. When HLA alleles, especially DR and DQ, strongly co-occurred, TCR associations were difficult to assign to individual alleles. Broadly in line with IMGT annotations, most TCR beta V segments showed up in productive rearrangements about 90% or about 30% of the time in an earlier analysis of 587 of the donors. Immune exposure information for the cohort was limited to CMV serostatus. According to a later analysis, most CMV-associated TCR beta chains appeared to be HLA-restricted, and the HLA associations seemed to be driven largely by CMV exposure. A total of fewer than 200 TCR beta chains were listed by the study as associated with cytomegalovirus. A further reported finding was that TCR beta sequences accurately predicted the HLA-A and HLA-B alleles for most subjects in the first cohort. The sequencing pipeline was judged likely to have produced a cluster of highly shared sequence variants as a technical artifact. Because HLA typing was unavailable for some donors at each locus, only the typed subset was used in association tests. Some IMGT-functional V segments, including TRBV6-2 and TRBV6-3, could not be told apart with the 87-base-pair reads, so those segments were excluded.

The cohort was made up of hundreds of healthy bone marrow donors. All cohort members were sampled while nominally healthy, although unrecorded immune exposures were likely present. The donor was CMV seronegative and belonged to the group of several hundred seronegative cohort members. A peripheral blood sample was provided by each donor, and peripheral blood mononuclear cells were used for TCR beta sequencing. Genomic DNA was extracted from the blood cell samples with the Qiagen DNeasy Blood Extraction Kit. The rearranged segments are TRBV5-1 and TRBJ2-2; TRBD2 is a weak D gene call, 7 bases matching. The source material was PBMCs. The receptor was isolated from a woman between 18 and 29 years old in good health and CMV-seronegative. The CDR3 protein is CASSLEGGSGELFF. The DNA reads TGCGCCAGCAGCTTGGAGGGGGGGTCCGGGGAGCTGTTTTTT.